Sequencing of this T cell receptor (beta chain) was carried out in a study of Siglec-9 on CD8 T cells in melanoma. Sequencing used immunoSEQ multiplex PCR; TCRdb keeps in-frame clones, though not all of them. This sample carries 30,000 to 45,000 clones, 84% of them seen once, and the ten largest clones take more than 1.5%. Comments on this clone: Its antigen is unidentified.

Study-wide points: In melanoma tumors, a Siglec-9-marked effector memory CD8+ subset reportedly appeared to accumulate.

Germline loops: CDR1 SNHLY, CDR2 FYNNEI. This CDR3 is 15 amino acids long. The V gene lost 7 bases and the J gene lost 4 bases, with 20 bases spanning the gap. The clonotype originates from a human donor in good health. The sample comprised Siglec-9- CD8+ T cells sorted from blood. V and J are TRBV2 and TRBJ2-7; no clear D. The CDR3, as DNA: TGTGCCAGCACCCCTATGACAAGGGAACTTTACGAGCAGTACTTC. Translated: CASTPMTRELYEQYF.